These 16 T cell receptor beta chains originate from one sample sequenced in a study of response to subunit inactivated influenza vaccine (dated by TCRdb to the late 2010s). Interpreted using the paper, the time point label stands for: 45 days after influenza vaccine administration. Libraries were made using RT-PCR. Reads for this sample came from an Illumina HiSeq 2500. Starting from the raw public reads, TCRdb applied fastp trimming at Q25, assembled clones with MiXCR and retained in-frame beta chains. Entries are consolidated by CDR3 protein sequence, retaining the most common genes and DNA. The sample yields a few hundred thousand distinct CDR3 sequences; over 9.5% were counted once. Of the sample, approximately 12% is held by the ten largest clones. Specimen: PBMCs from blood, collected roughly 45 days after vaccination. The receptors come from a man aged 50-59 years who received an inactivated influenza vaccine. Donor details come from another sample of the same person, matched by shared clones.

This clonotype was seen more than once but under ten times. The chain uses TRBV5-1 and TRBJ2-1; D may be TRBD1 (5 bases). Between the trimmed V and J ends, which lost 1 base and 9 bases, there was a span of 11 bases. The CDR3 extends over 13 amino acids. Germline CDR1 and CDR2: SGHRS and YFSETQ. CDR3 in amino acids: CASSLSDGAEQFF. CDR3 DNA: TGCGCCAGCAGCTTGTCGGATGGGGCTGAGCAGTTCTTC.

This clonotype was counted at least ten times. V and J are TRBV4-3 and TRBJ2-3; no reliable D call. Trimming took off 3 bases at V and 1 base at J, with 11 bases between the two ends. The CDR3 length is 15 residues. Germline V gene lookup returns CDR1 LGHNA and CDR2 YSLEER. CDR3: CASSQSPGRTDTQYF. CDR3 DNA: TGCGCCAGCAGCCAGAGCCCGGGCCGCACAGATACGCAGTATTTT.

This clonotype has more than one count but fewer than ten. The CDR3 coding sequence is TGCGCCAGCAGCCAAGCGCGTCGGCCCCTTAGCACAGATACGCAGTATTTT. As protein: CASSQARRPLSTDTQYF. V is TRBV4-1 and J is TRBJ2-3; D is unclear. The germline gives CDR1 MGHRA, CDR2 YSYEKL. CDR3 length: 17 residues. V lost 1 base and J 0 bases, leaving 14 bases between the germline ends.

The rearrangement links TRBV7-2 to TRBJ1-3, with D maybe TRBD1 (5 bases). CDR1 SGHTA and CDR2 FQGNSA come from the germline V gene. The V gene lost 2 bases and the J gene lost 2 bases, with 13 bases spanning the gap. This CDR3 region has 16 residues. The CDR3 sequence is CASSLRAQGPGNTIYF. The CDR3 bases are TGTGCCAGCAGCTTAAGGGCCCAGGGACCTGGAAACACCATATATTTT.

Ten or more counts support this clonotype. The CDR3 DNA reads TGTGCCAGCAGCCCCCTTGGGGGGACCAATGAGCAGTTCTTC. Amino acids: CASSPLGGTNEQFF. The chain is built from TRBV3-1 and TRBJ2-1; D is possibly TRBD2 (6 bases). This CDR3 region has 14 residues. The V gene's germline CDR1 is LGHDT and CDR2 YNNKEL (reference sequence). Trimming pared 4 bases from V and 6 bases from J, leaving 13 bases between.

In this sample, this clonotype turned up many times. The V gene is TRBV10-3, the J gene TRBJ2-3, with unresolved D. V lost 5 bases and J 2 bases, leaving 11 bases between the germline ends. CDR1 is ENHRY and CDR2 is SYGVKD in the germline V gene. This CDR3 contains 14 residues. The CDR3 loop reads CAISRGRVTDTQYF. CDR3 sequence (DNA): TGTGCCATCAGTCGAGGAAGGGTCACAGATACGCAGTATTTT.

CDR3 region: CASSRTGWNSYGYTF. CDR3 bases: TGTGCCAGCAGCCGGACAGGGTGGAACTCTTATGGCTACACCTTC. This chain connects TRBV3-1 to TRBJ1-2; 8 bases agree with TRBD1. Germline-derived CDR1 and CDR2 are LGHDT and YNNKEL (reference sequence). The CDR3 is 15 residues long. With V trimmed by 4 bases and J by 5 bases, 9 bases remained unmatched.

The chain links TRBV7-2 to TRBJ2-4, with D tentatively TRBD1 (6 bases). Germline-derived CDR1 and CDR2 are SGHTA and FQGNSA. The CDR3 spans 13 residues. Between the trimmed V and J ends, which lost 3 bases and 7 bases, there was a span of 10 bases. DNA of the CDR3: TGTGCCAGCAGCTTGGACAGTGATAACATTCAGTACTTC. This sequence encodes CASSLDSDNIQYF.

This clonotype was seen only a few times. J is TRBJ2-1 and V is TRBV25-1, with D tentatively TRBD2 (5 bases). Germline values: CDR1 MGHDK, CDR2 SYGVNS. The CDR3 has 15 residues. Trimming shortened V by 7 bases and J by 4 bases, and 17 bases separated the two germline ends. This CDR3 reads CASNEGLSGYNEQFF. The CDR3 region has the DNA TGTGCCAGCAACGAAGGACTGAGTGGATACAATGAGCAGTTCTTC.

This clonotype turned up a few times. The chain links TRBV5-1 to TRBJ2-7, with 9 bases fitting TRBD1. The CDR3 runs to 19 residues. Germline V lookup: CDR1 SGHRS, CDR2 YFSETQ. Trimming removed 0 bases from V and 5 bases from J; junction bases left unmatched: 18. DNA of the CDR3: TGCGCCAGCAGCTTGGGGGACAGGGTGCGGGGGAAGACGGCCCACGAGCAGTACTTC. Amino acid sequence: CASSLGDRVRGKTAHEQYF. Filled out from reference TRBV5-1 and TRBJ2-7, the complete variable domain reads KAGVTQTPRYLIKTRGQQVTLSCSPISGHRSVSWYQQTPGQGLQFLFEYFSETQRNKGNFPGRFSGRQFSNSRSEMNVSTLELGDSALYLCASSLGDRVRGKTAHEQYFGPGTRLTVT.

A few counts support this clonotype. V is TRBV7-2 and J is TRBJ1-2; 7 bases map to TRBD1. Trimming at V came to 5 bases and at J to 8 bases, leaving 20 bases not matched to a gene. The CDR3 is made up of 17 amino acids. CDR1 and CDR2 from the germline V gene are SGHTA and FQGNSA. CDR3 bases: TGTGCCAGCAGCCAAGAAATTCGGACAGGTTTTTCCTTGGGCTACACCTTC. Its translation: CASSQEIRTGFSLGYTF.

This clonotype was seen a few times. V usage is TRBV21-1 and J usage is TRBJ2-2; TRBD2 is the table's D call, not checked against the DNA. TRBV21-1 constitutes a pseudogene. The CDR3 extends over 16 amino acids. CDR3 coding DNA: TGTGCCAGCAGCAAAATGGTAGCGGGGGTTACCGGGGAGCTGTTTTTT. It yields the protein CASSKMVAGVTGELFF.

This clonotype has more than one count but fewer than ten. This rearrangement joins TRBV6-1 to TRBJ2-7; D tentatively fits TRBD1 or TRBD2 (5 bases each). Germline lookup yields CDR1 MNHNS and CDR2 SASEGT. This CDR3 is 16 amino acids long. Trimming removed 4 bases from V and 1 base from J, with 17 bases in between. CDR3 amino acids: CASSVEGTYISYEQYF. CDR3 nucleotide sequence: TGTGCCAGCAGTGTTGAGGGGACCTATATTTCCTACGAGCAGTACTTC.

This clonotype was picked up many times. The rearrangement uses TRBV20-1 and TRBJ2-5, with TRBD1 matching over 7 bases. The V segment lost 6 bases and the J segment 3 bases; nucleotides outside the gene matches: 10. Germline assignment: CDR1 DFQATT and CDR2 SNEGSKA (reference sequence). The CDR3 covers 14 residues. Written as DNA, the CDR3 is TGCAGTGCCTTGCTCCCCCAGGGGGAAGAGACCCAGTACTTC. Translating gives CSALLPQGEETQYF.

In nucleotides, the CDR3 is TGCGCCAGCAGCTTGGCCGACTACGGCGGAAGAAATGAGCAGTTCTTC. Translated, it gives CASSLADYGGRNEQFF. The rearrangement links TRBV5-1 to TRBJ2-1; D possibly corresponds to TRBD2 (5 bases). Germline V gives CDR1 SGHRS, CDR2 YFSETQ. The V and J ends lost 0 bases and 7 bases respectively, with 17 bases between them. The CDR3 covers 16 residues.

This clonotype was recorded a few times. The V and J genes are TRBV4-3 and TRBJ2-1; 12 positions agree with TRBD2. This CDR3 has 15 amino acids. The germline V gene encodes CDR1 LGHNA and CDR2 YSLEER. Trimming took 3 bases from V and 9 from J; bases not matched to a gene: 6. As DNA, the CDR3 is TGCGCCAGCAGCCATGGACTAGCGGGGCGTCGTGAGCAGTTCTTC. Translation gives CASSHGLAGRREQFF.